This is a list of T cell receptor beta chains from one sample in a study of identical twins. One entry per CDR3 protein, called by TCRdb with MiXCR from the 5' RACE reads. The sample has roughly 350,000 distinct CDR3 sequences; about 10% are singletons. Sequenced: naive T cells sorted from blood. These receptors came from a woman in her forties or fifties in good health. Both conserved end residues are part of each CDR3. The D gene is left open where the match is weak. Only some rows state a clone size, as once, few, many or a class for expanded clones.

d_call j_call clone_size v_call cdr3_aa cdr3_nt
NA TRBJ2-2 NA TRBV30 CAWIRTDQNTGELFF TGTGCCTGGATCCGGACAGACCAGAACACCGGGGAGCTGTTTTTT
NA TRBJ2-1 NA TRBV13 CASSPRPQGEQFF TGTGCCAGCAGCCCTCGCCCTCAGGGTGAGCAGTTCTTC
NA TRBJ1-1 NA TRBV28 CAISQGGLMNTEAFF TGTGCCATCAGTCAAGGGGGACTAATGAACACTGAAGCTTTCTTT
NA TRBJ2-7 NA TRBV3-1 CASSLMGQYEQYF TGTGCCAGCAGCCTGATGGGGCAGTACGAGCAGTACTTC
NA TRBJ1-2 few TRBV25-1 CASSAPGRGGYTF TGTGCCAGCAGTGCCCCCGGCAGGGGTGGCTACACCTTC
NA TRBJ2-2 few TRBV5-1 CASSLFGQSPFNTGELFF TGCGCCAGCAGCCTATTCGGACAGTCTCCCTTTAACACCGGGGAGCTGTTTTTT
TRBD1 TRBJ2-5 NA TRBV27 CASSKRVTGGWETQYF TGTGCCAGCAGCAAGAGGGTAACAGGGGGCTGGGAGACCCAGTACTTC
NA TRBJ2-2 many TRBV5-6 CASSFSMGDTGELFF TGTGCCAGCAGTTTTTCGATGGGAGACACCGGGGAGCTGTTTTTT
TRBD2 TRBJ2-1 many TRBV10-3 CAISPSGSSYNEQFF TGTGCCATCAGCCCTAGCGGGAGCTCCTACAATGAGCAGTTCTTC
NA TRBJ2-1 many TRBV27 CASSTLGWSYNEQFF TGTGCCAGCAGTACACTGGGGTGGTCCTACAATGAGCAGTTCTTC